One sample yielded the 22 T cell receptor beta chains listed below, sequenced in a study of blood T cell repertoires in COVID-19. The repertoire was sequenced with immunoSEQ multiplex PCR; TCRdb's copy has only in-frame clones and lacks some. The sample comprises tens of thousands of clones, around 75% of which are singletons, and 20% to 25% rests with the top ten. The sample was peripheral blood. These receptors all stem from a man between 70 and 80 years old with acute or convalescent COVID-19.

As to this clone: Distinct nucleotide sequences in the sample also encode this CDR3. CDR3 amino acids: CASSPRDQPQHF. The CDR3 DNA is TGTGCCAGCAGCCCGAGAGATCAGCCCCAGCATTTT. The chain links TRBV12-3 or TRBV12-4 to TRBJ1-5; D unclear. The CDR3 contains 12 residues. Trimming took off 6 bases at V and 5 bases at J, with 8 bases between the two ends.

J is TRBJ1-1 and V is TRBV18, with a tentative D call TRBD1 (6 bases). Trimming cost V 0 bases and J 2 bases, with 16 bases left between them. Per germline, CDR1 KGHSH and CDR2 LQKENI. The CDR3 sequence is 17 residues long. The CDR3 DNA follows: TGTGCCAGCTCACCACCGGGGGCGGGTGGGGGAAACACTGAAGCTTTCTTT. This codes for CASSPPGAGGGNTEAFF.

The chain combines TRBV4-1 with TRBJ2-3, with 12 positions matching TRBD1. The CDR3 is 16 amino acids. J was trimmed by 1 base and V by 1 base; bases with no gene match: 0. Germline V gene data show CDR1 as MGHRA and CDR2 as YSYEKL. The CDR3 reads CASSQGDRGRTDTQYF. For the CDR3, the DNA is TGCGCCAGCAGCCAAGGGGACAGGGGGCGCACAGATACGCAGTATTTT.

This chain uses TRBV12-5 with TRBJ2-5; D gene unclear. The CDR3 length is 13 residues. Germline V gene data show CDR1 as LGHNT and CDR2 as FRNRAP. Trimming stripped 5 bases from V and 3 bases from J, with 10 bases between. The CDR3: CASGPSGKETQYF. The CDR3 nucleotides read TGTGCTAGTGGTCCCTCAGGAAAAGAGACCCAGTACTTC. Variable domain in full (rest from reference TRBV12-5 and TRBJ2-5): DARVTQTPRHKVTEMGQEVTMRCQPILGHNTVFWYRQTMMQGLELLAYFRNRAPLDDSGMPKDRFSAEMPDATLATLKIQPSEPRDSAVYFCASGPSGKETQYFGPGTRLLVL.

CDR3 in DNA: TGTGCCAGCAGCGCTGGGGGGGCCGTCGTTAACACTGAAGCTTTCTTT. It codes for CASSAGGAVVNTEAFF. V gene TRBV9 combines with J gene TRBJ1-1; perhaps TRBD1 as D (6 bases). Germline V gene data show CDR1 as SGDLS and CDR2 as YYNGEE. Trimming shortened V by 3 bases and J by 2 bases, and 17 bases separated the two germline ends. CDR3 length: 16 amino acids.

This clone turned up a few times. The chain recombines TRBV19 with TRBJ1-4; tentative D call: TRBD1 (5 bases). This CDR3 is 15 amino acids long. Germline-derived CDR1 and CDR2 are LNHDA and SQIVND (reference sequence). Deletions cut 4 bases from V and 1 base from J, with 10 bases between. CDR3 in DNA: TGTGCCAGTAGTACCCAGGGTGGAACTAATGAAAAACTGTTTTTT. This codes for CASSTQGGTNEKLFF.

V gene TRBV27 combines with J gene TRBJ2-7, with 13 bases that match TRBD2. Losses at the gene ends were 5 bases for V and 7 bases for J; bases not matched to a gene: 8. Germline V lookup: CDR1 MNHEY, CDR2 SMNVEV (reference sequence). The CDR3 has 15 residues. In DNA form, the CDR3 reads TGTGCCAGCAGTACCCCGACTAGCGGGAGGTGGGAGCAGTACTTC. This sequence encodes CASSTPTSGRWEQYF.

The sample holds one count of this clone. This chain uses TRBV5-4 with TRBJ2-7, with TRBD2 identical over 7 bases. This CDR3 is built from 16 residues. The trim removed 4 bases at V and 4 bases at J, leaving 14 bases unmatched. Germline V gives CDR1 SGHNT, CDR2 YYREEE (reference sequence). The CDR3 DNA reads TGTGCCAGCAGCCGTCGGACTAGTCTAAGGCGATACGAGCAGTACTTC. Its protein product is CASSRRTSLRRYEQYF.

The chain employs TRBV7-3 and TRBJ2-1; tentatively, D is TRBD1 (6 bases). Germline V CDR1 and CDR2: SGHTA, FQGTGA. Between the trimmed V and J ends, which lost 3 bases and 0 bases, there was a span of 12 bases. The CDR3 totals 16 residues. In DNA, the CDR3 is TGTGCCAGCAGCTTTGGACAGAGGAGCTCCTACAATGAGCAGTTCTTC. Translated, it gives CASSFGQRSSYNEQFF.

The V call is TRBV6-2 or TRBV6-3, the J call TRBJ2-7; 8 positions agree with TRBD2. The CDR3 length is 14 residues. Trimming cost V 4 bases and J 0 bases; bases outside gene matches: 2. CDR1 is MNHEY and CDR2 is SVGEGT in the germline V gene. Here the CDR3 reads CASSSGLASYEQYF. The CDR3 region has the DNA TGTGCCAGCAGTTCTGGACTAGCCTCCTACGAGCAGTACTTC.

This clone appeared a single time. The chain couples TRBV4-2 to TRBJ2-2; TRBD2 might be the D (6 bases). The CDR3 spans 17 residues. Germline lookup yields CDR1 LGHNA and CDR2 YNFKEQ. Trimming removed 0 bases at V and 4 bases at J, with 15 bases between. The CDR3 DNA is TGTGCCAGCAGCCAAGATAGGAATAGCGGTAGCACCGGGGAGCTGTTTTTT. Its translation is CASSQDRNSGSTGELFF.

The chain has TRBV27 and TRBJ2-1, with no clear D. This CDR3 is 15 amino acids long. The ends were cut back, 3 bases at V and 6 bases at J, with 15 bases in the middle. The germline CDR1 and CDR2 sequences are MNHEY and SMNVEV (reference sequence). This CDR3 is CASSLVPGIGNEQFF. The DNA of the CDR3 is TGTGCCAGCAGTTTGGTTCCGGGTATCGGCAATGAGCAGTTCTTC.

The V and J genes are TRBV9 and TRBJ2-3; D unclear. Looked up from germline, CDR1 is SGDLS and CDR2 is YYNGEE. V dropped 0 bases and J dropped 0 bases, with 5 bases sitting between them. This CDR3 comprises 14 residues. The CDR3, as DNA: TGTGCCAGCAGCGTAGCTCTGAGCACAGATACGCAGTATTTT. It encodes CASSVALSTDTQYF.

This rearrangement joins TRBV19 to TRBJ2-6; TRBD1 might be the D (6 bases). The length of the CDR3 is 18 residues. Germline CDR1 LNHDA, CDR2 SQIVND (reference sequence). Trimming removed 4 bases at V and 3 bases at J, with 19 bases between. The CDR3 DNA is TGTGCCAGTAGTAGGAGTGAGACAGGTCCTCTTGGGGCCAACGTCCTGACTTTC. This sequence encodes CASSRSETGPLGANVLTF.

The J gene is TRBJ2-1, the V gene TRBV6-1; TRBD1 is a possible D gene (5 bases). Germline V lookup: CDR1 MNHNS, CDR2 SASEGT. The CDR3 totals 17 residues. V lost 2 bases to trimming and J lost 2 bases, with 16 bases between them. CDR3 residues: CASSEFPRENPYNEQFF. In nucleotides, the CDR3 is TGTGCCAGCAGTGAATTCCCCAGGGAAAACCCCTACAATGAGCAGTTCTTC.

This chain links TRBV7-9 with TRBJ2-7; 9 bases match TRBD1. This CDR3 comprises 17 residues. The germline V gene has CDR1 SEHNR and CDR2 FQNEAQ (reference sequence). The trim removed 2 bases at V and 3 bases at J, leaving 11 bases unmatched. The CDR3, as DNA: TGTGCCAGCAGCTTATCCATGCCGGGGACAGGGCTCTACGAGCAGTACTTC. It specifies CASSLSMPGTGLYEQYF.

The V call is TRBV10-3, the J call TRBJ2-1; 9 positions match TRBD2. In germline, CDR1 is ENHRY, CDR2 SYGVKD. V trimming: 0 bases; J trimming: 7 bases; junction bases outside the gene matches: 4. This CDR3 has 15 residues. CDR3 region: CAISESGTSKNEQFF. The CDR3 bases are TGTGCCATCAGTGAGTCCGGGACTAGCAAGAATGAGCAGTTCTTC.

CDR3 sequence reads: CATNNAGQPQHF. Here the CDR3 DNA reads TGTGCCACCAACAACGCGGGGCAGCCCCAGCATTTT. The chain is built from TRBV10-3 and TRBJ1-5; D gene uncertain. The germline V and J ends were trimmed by 10 bases and 7 bases, with 14 bases remaining between them. The CDR3 consists of 12 residues. The germline gives CDR1 ENHRY, CDR2 SYGVKD.

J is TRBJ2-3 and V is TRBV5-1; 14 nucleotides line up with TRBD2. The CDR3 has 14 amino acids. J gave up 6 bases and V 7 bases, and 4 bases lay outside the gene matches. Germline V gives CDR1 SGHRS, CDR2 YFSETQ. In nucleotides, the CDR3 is TGCGCCAGCGGGACTAGCGGGAGTATTGATACGCAGTATTTT. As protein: CASGTSGSIDTQYF. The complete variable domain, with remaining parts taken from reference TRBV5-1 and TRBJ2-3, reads KAGVTQTPRYLIKTRGQQVTLSCSPISGHRSVSWYQQTPGQGLQFLFEYFSETQRNKGNFPGRFSGRQFSNSRSEMNVSTLELGDSALYLCASGTSGSIDTQYFGPGTRLTVL.

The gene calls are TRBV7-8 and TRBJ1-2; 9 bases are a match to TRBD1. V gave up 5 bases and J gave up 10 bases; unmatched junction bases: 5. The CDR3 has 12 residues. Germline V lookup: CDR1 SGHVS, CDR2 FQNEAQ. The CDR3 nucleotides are TGTGCCAGCAGCCCCAGGACAGGGGCCTACACCTTC. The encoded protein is CASSPRTGAYTF.

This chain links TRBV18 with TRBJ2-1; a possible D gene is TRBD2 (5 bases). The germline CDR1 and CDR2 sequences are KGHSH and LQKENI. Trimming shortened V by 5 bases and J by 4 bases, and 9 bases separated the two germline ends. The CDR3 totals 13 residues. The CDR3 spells CASSADYYNEQFF. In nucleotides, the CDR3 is TGTGCCAGCTCAGCAGACTATTACAATGAGCAGTTCTTC.

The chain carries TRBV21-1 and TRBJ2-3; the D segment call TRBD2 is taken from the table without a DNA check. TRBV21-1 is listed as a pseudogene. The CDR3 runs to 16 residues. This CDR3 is CASSKASGTRTDTQYF. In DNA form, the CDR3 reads TGTGCCAGCAGCAAAGCCAGCGGGACCCGCACAGATACGCAGTATTTT.